The rows below give T cell receptor beta chains drawn from one sample of a study of OX40 agonist ivuxolimab in advanced cancers. Data came from immunoSEQ multiplex PCR; TCRdb stores just in-frame clones and leaves some out. The table shows 45,000 to 55,000 clones, with approximately 83% occurring only once. This sample comprised CD4+ or CD8+ T cells sorted from blood, obtained in a trial of the OX40 agonist ivuxolimab. The receptors here all came from an adult with an advanced solid tumor such as melanoma, head and neck, liver or kidney cancer. The CDR3 runs from the conserved cysteine through the conserved F or W. A D gene is named only where the DNA matches it firmly. A clone size is listed for some rows: how often the clone was seen (once, few, many), or a class if it is expanded.

cdr3_aa cdr3_nt j_call clone_size v_call d_call cdr3_length
CASSESWWGNVGETQYF TGCGCCAGCAGTGAGTCTTGGTGGGGGAACGTTGGAGAGACCCAGTACTTC TRBJ2-5 few TRBV10-1 . 17
CASRQSDYGYTF TGTGCCAGCCGTCAGTCTGACTATGGCTACACCTTC TRBJ1-2 . TRBV18 . 12
CASSLNRDRGYEQYF TGCGCCAGCAGCTTGAACCGGGACAGGGGCTACGAGCAGTACTTC TRBJ2-7 . TRBV5-1 TRBD1 15
CASSLGPNSPLHF TGCGCCAGCAGCTTAGGTCCGAATTCACCCCTCCACTTT TRBJ1-6 . TRBV5-1 . 13
CASSLDRGPYEQYF TGTGCCAGCAGTCTTGACAGGGGGCCCTACGAGCAGTACTTC TRBJ2-7 . TRBV6-5 TRBD1 14
CASSRTQTGGRAKNIQYF TGTGCCAGCAGCCGAACGCAGACAGGGGGCCGGGCCAAAAACATTCAGTACTTC TRBJ2-4 once TRBV9 TRBD1 18
CASSYSGQTYEQYF TGTGCCAGCAGTTACTCTGGGCAGACCTACGAGCAGTACTTC TRBJ2-7 . TRBV6-6 . 14
CASRGTSGEKLFF TGTGCCAGCAGAGGGACTTCAGGAGAAAAACTGTTTTTT TRBJ1-4 . TRBV11-2 . 13
CASSWGPTDTQYF TGTGCCAGCAGCTGGGGCCCCACAGATACGCAGTATTTT TRBJ2-3 . TRBV11-3 . 13
CASSVGGQGRRENTGELFF TGTGCCAGCAGCGTGGGGGGACAGGGGCGAAGGGAAAACACCGGGGAGCTGTTTTTT TRBJ2-2 . TRBV9 TRBD1 19
CASSLGAGVLLNEQFF TGTGCCAGCAGCTTGGGGGCAGGAGTGCTACTTAATGAGCAGTTCTTC TRBJ2-1 . TRBV5-4 . 16
CASSLGQEHTGQFF TGTGCCAGCAGCTTGGGACAGGAACACACGGGGCAGTTCTTC TRBJ2-1 . TRBV11-2 TRBD1 14
CASSLVQRLSGNTIYF TGTGCCAGCAGCTTAGTACAGCGGCTCTCTGGAAACACCATATATTTT TRBJ1-3 . TRBV7-2 . 16
CASSRDTSSGANVLTF TGTGCCAGCAGTCGGGACACCAGCTCTGGGGCCAACGTCCTGACTTTC TRBJ2-6 . TRBV2 . 16
CASSADRAFTGELFF TGTGCCAGCAGCGCGGACAGGGCATTCACCGGGGAGCTGTTTTTT TRBJ2-2 . TRBV7-2 TRBD1 15
CASSYTGLSRTEAFF TGTGCCAGCAGTTACACCGGGCTCTCCCGCACTGAAGCTTTCTTT TRBJ1-1 . TRBV6-5 . 15
CASSVARGGPPASQYF TGTGCCAGCAGCGTAGCTCGGGGGGGGCCACCCGCTTCGCAGTATTTT TRBJ2-3 . TRBV9 TRBD2 16
CASSESDQPQHF TGCGCCAGCAGTGAGTCGGATCAGCCCCAGCATTTT TRBJ1-5 . TRBV10-1 . 12
CASSVAGEQFF TGTGCCAGCAGCGTGGCAGGGGAGCAGTTCTTC TRBJ2-1 . TRBV9 . 11
CASSSGANTEAFF TGTGCCAGCAGCTCAGGGGCTAACACTGAAGCTTTCTTT TRBJ1-1 . TRBV7-3 . 13
CASSLDPASGVEQFF TGTGCCAGCAGCTTAGATCCCGCTAGTGGGGTTGAGCAGTTCTTC TRBJ2-1 . TRBV11-3 . 15
CASSLVRETQYF TGTGCCAGCAGCCTAGTTAGGGAGACCCAGTACTTC TRBJ2-5 once TRBV7-2 . 12
CASSVAAASSYEQYF TGTGCCAGCAGCGTAGCGGCAGCTAGCTCCTACGAGCAGTACTTC TRBJ2-7 . TRBV9 . 15
CASSLGAGFQETQYF TGTGCCAGCAGCTTAGGGGCTGGATTCCAAGAGACCCAGTACTTC TRBJ2-5 . TRBV7-6 . 15
CASSSRSYNSPLHF TGTGCCAGCAGCTCTCGCTCCTATAATTCACCCCTCCACTTT TRBJ1-6 . TRBV7-8 . 14
CASIYRDRGLYEQYF TGTGCCAGCATCTACCGGGACAGGGGGCTCTACGAGCAGTACTTC TRBJ2-7 . TRBV27 TRBD1 15
CASSLGLAGGSTDTQYF TGTGCCAGCAGCTTAGGACTAGCGGGGGGGAGCACAGATACGCAGTATTTT TRBJ2-3 . TRBV7-2 TRBD2 17
CASIPGQGSIRAFF TGCGCCAGTATTCCGGGACAGGGGTCAATAAGGGCTTTCTTT TRBJ1-1 medium-sized TRBV4-1 TRBD1 14
CASSPGSGGSPTDTQYF TGCGCCAGCAGCCCGGGGTCGGGGGGGTCGCCCACAGATACGCAGTATTTT TRBJ2-3 . TRBV5-1 TRBD2 17
CASSARTGIGKLFF TGTGCCAGCAGTGCGCGGACAGGGATAGGAAAACTGTTTTTT TRBJ1-4 . TRBV2 TRBD1 14
CASSIQSVTVLSGEKLFF TGTGCCAGTAGTATACAATCCGTGACGGTTCTATCAGGTGAAAAACTGTTTTTT TRBJ1-4 . TRBV19 . 18
CATSRVGEQYF TGTGCCACCAGCAGAGTGGGCGAGCAGTACTTC TRBJ2-7 . TRBV15 . 11
CASSLAETRRYEQYF TGTGCCAGCAGCTTAGCGGAGACGAGGCGATACGAGCAGTACTTC TRBJ2-7 . TRBV7-8 . 15
CASTLTGAMNTEAFF TGTGCCAGCACTCTAACAGGGGCGATGAACACTGAAGCTTTCTTT TRBJ1-1 . TRBV6-6 TRBD1 15
CASSLRQGREETQYF TGTGCCAGCAGCTTACGACAGGGTAGGGAGGAGACCCAGTACTTC TRBJ2-5 . TRBV7-8 TRBD1 15
CASSYRAGGAPTF TGTGCCAGCAGTTACAGGGCAGGTGGGGCCCCTACCTTC TRBJ1-2 . TRBV6-5 . 13
CASSRPTNSPLHF TGTGCCAGCAGTAGGCCGACTAATTCACCCCTCCACTTT TRBJ1-6 . TRBV6-1 . 13
CASSNTYLRGVSNEQFF TGTGCCAGCAGCAACACATATTTACGGGGGGTGAGCAATGAGCAGTTCTTC TRBJ2-1 . TRBV11-3 TRBD2 17
CARSFPRAKNIQYF TGTGCCAGAAGCTTTCCAAGGGCCAAAAACATTCAGTACTTC TRBJ2-4 . TRBV5-3 . 14
CSGNRDPGEQFF TGCAGCGGAAATCGGGACCCCGGTGAGCAGTTCTTC TRBJ2-1 . TRBV29-1 . 12